Below are 8 T cell receptor beta chains sequenced from a single sample in a study of T-cell reconstitution after alpha-beta-depleted transplantation in children. Unique molecular identifiers were incorporated into the prepared TCRbeta library. A single record per CDR3 protein comes from TCRdb applying MiXCR to the PCR reads. The sample has 900,000 or so distinct CDR3 sequences; 15% to 20% are singletons. Sequences were derived from PBMCs, mostly from graft donor cells, sampled 360 days after TCRalphabeta/CD19-depleted stem cell transplant. The receptors shown here come from a male patient younger than 18 who had a stem cell transplant for acute lymphoblastic leukemia, so the T cells may come from the graft donor.

This clonotype was counted ten times or more. V and J are TRBV20-1 and TRBJ2-1, with 7 bases aligning to TRBD1. The junction had 21 bases not matched to a gene; V was cut back by 6 bases and J by 1 base. Germline-derived CDR1 and CDR2 are DFQATT and SNEGSKA (reference sequence). The CDR3 spans 19 residues. The CDR3 reads CSANRVGTAYFLSYNEQFF. The CDR3 region has the DNA TGCAGTGCCAATAGGGTCGGGACAGCCTACTTTCTGTCCTACAATGAGCAGTTCTTC.

This clonotype was found a few times. The chain carries TRBV5-4 and TRBJ2-1, with 9 nucleotides matching TRBD2. J lost 2 bases, V lost 3 bases, and 6 bases had no gene match. CDR1 and CDR2 (germline): SGHNT, YYREEE (reference sequence). The CDR3 has 16 residues. The CDR3: CASSSTSGLTYNEQFF. The CDR3 bases are TGTGCCAGCAGCTCCACTAGCGGGTTAACCTACAATGAGCAGTTCTTC.

The chain uses TRBV11-2 and TRBJ1-5, with a weak D call TRBD1 (5 bases). Germline V gene data show CDR1 as SGHAT and CDR2 as FQNNGV. V shed 5 bases and J shed 0 bases, with 17 bases lying between them. The CDR3 covers 17 residues. The CDR3 region is CASSLGQGTYSNQPQHF. The CDR3, as DNA: TGTGCCAGCAGCCTTGGGCAGGGAACTTATAGCAATCAGCCCCAGCATTTT.

The chain employs TRBV7-3 and TRBJ2-3; D is possibly TRBD1 (5 bases). The CDR3 runs to 17 residues. V lost 1 base and J 2 bases, leaving 16 bases between the germline ends. Germline V gene sequence: CDR1 SGHTA, CDR2 FQGTGA. CDR3 loop: CASSLNSLGPDTDTQYF. CDR3 in DNA: TGTGCCAGCAGCTTAAATTCCCTGGGGCCCGACACAGATACGCAGTATTTT.

The table lists this clonotype with a few counts. The rearrangement links TRBV7-3 to TRBJ2-1; 8 nucleotides align to TRBD2. Germline V gene sequence: CDR1 SGHTA, CDR2 FQGTGA. Trimming removed 1 base from V and 9 bases from J; junction bases left unmatched: 5. The CDR3 extends over 14 amino acids. CDR3 nucleotides: TGTGCCAGCAGCTTAAGCATAGCGGGAAGTGAGCAGTTCTTC. It codes for CASSLSIAGSEQFF.

The chain is built from TRBV6-4 and TRBJ2-2; no reliable D call. The CDR3 totals 13 residues. The germline V gene encodes CDR1 MRHNA and CDR2 SNTAGT. Trimming took off 2 bases at V and 2 bases at J, with 3 bases between the two ends. The CDR3 loop is CASSDVNTGELFF. The CDR3 DNA is TGTGCCAGCAGTGACGTTAACACCGGGGAGCTGTTTTTT.

This clonotype turned up a few times. V is TRBV10-3 and J is TRBJ2-3, with 13 bases aligning to TRBD2. In germline, CDR1 is ENHRY, CDR2 SYGVKD. The CDR3 extends over 18 amino acids. V lost 4 bases and J lost 0; bases outside the gene matches: 7. CDR3 DNA sequence: TGTGCCATCAGTGGTGGACTAGCGGGAGAGGAAAGCACAGATACGCAGTATTTT. Its protein is CAISGGLAGEESTDTQYF.

The chain combines TRBV7-9 with TRBJ2-5; TRBD2 agrees at 9 bases. The CDR3 has 15 amino acids. Looked up from germline, CDR1 is SEHNR and CDR2 is FQNEAQ (reference sequence). V lost 6 bases to trimming and J lost 5 bases; unmatched junction nucleotides: 10. The DNA for the CDR3 is TGTGCCAGCAGACGGCCTAGCGGGATGTTTGAGACCCAGTACTTC. It specifies CASRRPSGMFETQYF.